The rows below give T cell receptor beta chains drawn from one sample of a study of T cell changes during pregnancy in multiple sclerosis. TCRdb's copy holds only in-frame clones and misses some; the assay was immunoSEQ multiplex PCR. The table includes approximately 90,000 clones, approximately 89% detected once. The sample here was peripheral blood, taken in the first trimester of pregnancy. These TCRs come from a female donor with multiple sclerosis, enrolled in a pregnancy study. The CDR3 runs from the conserved cysteine through the conserved F or W. A D gene is named only where the DNA matches it firmly. The size field is filled for only some rows; it gives once, few, many or a size class.

TRBV6-4	NA	TRBD1	TRBJ1-1	TGTGCCAGCAGGCCTCCCGAAGACAGGGCCCGGAACACTGAAGCTTTCTTT	CASRPPEDRARNTEAFF
TRBV19	NA	NA	TRBJ1-5	TGTACCAGTAGTATTGGAGGGTTTAATCAGCCCCAGCATTTT	CTSSIGGFNQPQHF
TRBV28	NA	NA	TRBJ1-5	TGTGCCAGCAGGTGGGGCGGCAATCAGCCCCAGCATTTT	CASRWGGNQPQHF
TRBV19	NA	NA	TRBJ2-5	TGTGCCAGTAGTACTTTCTCGGTTACGACCCAGTACTTC	CASSTFSVTTQYF
TRBV6-6	NA	NA	TRBJ2-2	TGTGCCAGCAGTTACTCAGCGGTAGGGATCGCCGGGGAGCTGTTTTTT	CASSYSAVGIAGELFF
TRBV19	NA	TRBD2	TRBJ2-2	TGTGCCAGTAGCCGTTGGCGGGAGGGCGGGGAGCTGTTTTTT	CASSRWREGGELFF
TRBV11-3	NA	NA	TRBJ1-1	TGTGCCAGCAGCTTACCCTTAGAGAGGATGGCTTTCTTT	CASSLPLERMAFF
TRBV27	NA	NA	TRBJ2-7	TGTGCCAGCAGTTCCCTCGGACAAATGGGCACAATCACCTACGAGCAGTACTTC	CASSSLGQMGTITYEQYF
TRBV5-6	NA	TRBD1	TRBJ2-7	TGTGCCAGCAGCTTCATCATCCGGGACAGTCTGGTAGAGCAGTACTTC	CASSFIIRDSLVEQYF
TRBV19	NA	TRBD1	TRBJ1-6	TGTGCCAGTAGTACAGGGACAGCGGAAAATTCACCCCTCCACTTT	CASSTGTAENSPLHF
TRBV15	NA	TRBD2	TRBJ2-5	TGTGCCACCAGCGGGACTAGTGGGGGCGGGACCCAGTACTTC	CATSGTSGGGTQYF
TRBV11-1	NA	TRBD1	TRBJ2-1	TGTGCCAGCAGCCAAACAGGGGGGCCCTTAGATGAGCAGTTCTTC	CASSQTGGPLDEQFF
TRBV6-5	once	NA	TRBJ2-5	TGTGCCAGCAATCCATTGGACAGAATAGAGACCCAGTACTTC	CASNPLDRIETQYF
TRBV2	NA	TRBD2	TRBJ2-2	TGTGCCAGCAGTGAATCGGGCGGGAGCCCCGGGGAGCTGTTTTTT	CASSESGGSPGELFF
TRBV30	NA	TRBD1	TRBJ1-6	TGTGCCTGGAGCCGGGACAGGGGTTACGATTCACCCCTCCACTTT	CAWSRDRGYDSPLHF
TRBV11-3	once	NA	TRBJ1-6	TGTGCCAGCAGCCCCCGGGGGGGGTTACGCTCCTATAATTCACCCCTCCACTTT	CASSPRGGLRSYNSPLHF
TRBV30	once	NA	TRBJ1-6	TGTGCCTGGACTTATGACAGTCCAAATTCACCCCTCCACTTT	CAWTYDSPNSPLHF
TRBV5-5	NA	TRBD2	TRBJ2-2	TGTGCCAGCAGCTCGACTAGCCCCATCCCCGGGGAGCTGTTTTTT	CASSSTSPIPGELFF
TRBV4-2	NA	TRBD2	TRBJ2-3	TGTGCCAGCAGCCAAGAGCCCCGACTAGCGGGAGGGTCGGATACGCAGTATTTT	CASSQEPRLAGGSDTQYF
TRBV1	NA	NA	TRBJ1-5	TGCACCAGCAGCCGCCTGCGGGCGACCCATAGTCAGCCCCAGCATTTT	CTSSRLRATHSQPQHF
TRBV28	NA	NA	TRBJ1-6	TGTGCCAGCAGTCCGGACAATGTGAATTCACCCCTCCACTTT	CASSPDNVNSPLHF
TRBV7-8	NA	NA	TRBJ1-2	TGTGCCAGCAGCTCCGCCAGGGGTAGCTACACCTTC	CASSSARGSYTF
TRBV12-5	NA	NA	TRBJ1-4	TGTGCTAGTGGCCTCGGGGGGGCTAATGAAAAACTGTTTTTT	CASGLGGANEKLFF
TRBV2	once	NA	TRBJ1-1	TGTGCCAGCAGTGAATTAGGCGGTAAGGTTCTCCCTGAAGCTTTCTTT	CASSELGGKVLPEAFF
TRBV6-5	NA	NA	TRBJ2-7	TGTGCCAGCAGGTCAACAGGGCTCTACGAGCAGTACTTC	CASRSTGLYEQYF
TRBV7-9	NA	NA	TRBJ1-1	TGTGCCAGCAGCACCAGGGCGGACACTGAAGCTTTCTTT	CASSTRADTEAFF
TRBV19	NA	TRBD2	TRBJ2-1	TGTGCCAGTAGCCGTGCCCCCGGGGGGGTGGGAGATGAGCAGTTCTTC	CASSRAPGGVGDEQFF
TRBV19	NA	NA	TRBJ1-5	TGTGCCAGTAGTGCCCAATGGGGGGGAACGCAGCCCCAGCATTTT	CASSAQWGGTQPQHF
TRBV6-6	NA	NA	TRBJ2-2	TGTGCCAGCAGAAAGGGGGCGAACACCGGGGAGCTGTTTTTT	CASRKGANTGELFF
TRBV7-9	NA	NA	TRBJ1-2	TGTGCCAGCAGCCCTACTTATTGGGGCTACACCTTC	CASSPTYWGYTF
TRBV20-1	NA	NA	TRBJ2-5	TGCAGTGCCAACAGGCAACAGTACTTC	CSANRQQYF
TRBV28	NA	TRBD2	TRBJ2-1	TGTGCCAGCAGTCCATCCGGACTAGCGAGCAATGAGCAGTTCTTC	CASSPSGLASNEQFF
TRBV5-1	NA	NA	TRBJ2-7	TGCGCCAGCAGCCTGGACGGTACAGGGAGCTCCTACGAGCAGTACTTC	CASSLDGTGSSYEQYF
TRBV6-6	NA	NA	TRBJ2-7	TGTGCCAGCAGTTACCCTCCGACAAGGGAGCAGTACTTC	CASSYPPTREQYF
TRBV7-8	NA	TRBD1	TRBJ2-7	TGTGCCAGCAGCTTAGGGCAGGGGGCCTACGAGCAGTACTTC	CASSLGQGAYEQYF
TRBV12-5	once	TRBD2	TRBJ2-3	TGTGCTAGTGGTTTGGGACTAGCGGGAGGAGCAGATACGCAGTATTTT	CASGLGLAGGADTQYF
TRBV28	NA	NA	TRBJ2-7	TGTGCCAGCAGTACCGGGGGAGGTGGGTACGAGCAGTACTTC	CASSTGGGGYEQYF